The 32 T cell receptor beta chains presented below share a single source sample, sequenced in a study of tumor-infiltrating lymphocytes in primary liver carcinoma (TCRdb year 2017). Total RNA and DNA were co-extracted from around 20-30 mg of bulk tissue with the AllPrep DNA/RNA mini kit, without cell sorting. The sequencer was an Illumina HiSeq 2500. A constant-region primer and ProtoScript II reverse transcriptase were used to reverse-transcribe TCRbeta-specific cDNA from 500 ng total RNA. TCRbeta libraries were built with three nested multiplex PCR rounds, a slightly modified ARM-PCR procedure. Multiplex TRBV1-TRBV30 forward primers and a Cbeta reverse primer were used in the first two PCR rounds, each of which was run for around 10 cycles. TCRdb applied fastp at Q25 and MiXCR to the public reads, then kept only in-frame beta chains. CDR3 protein sequences are deduplicated, and each keeps its most common genes and DNA. Within this sample are approximately 190,000 distinct CDR3 sequences, with 85% of them counted one time only. About a sixth of the sample rests with the top ten.

The sequenced material came from tumor tissue from primary liver carcinoma. The receptors derive from a man aged 40-50 years with primary liver carcinoma and hepatitis B virus infection.

A note on this clonotype: Here the CDR3 omits its conserved ending phenylalanine or tryptophan, so a read error is the likely source. The limits of the CDR3 on the DNA are not certain, so only TCRdb's listed CDR3 is given. This chain links TRBV29-1 with TRBJ1-2; whether TRBD1, the table's D call, matches the DNA was not checked. Germline CDR1 and CDR2: SQVTM and ANQGSEA. Both ends counted, the CDR3 spans 14 residues. The CDR3 here is CSVKFRQSIYSSTL.

A word on this clonotype: The CDR3 carries no conserved terminal phenylalanine or tryptophan, so it likely arises from a read error. The rearrangement uses TRBV11-2 and TRBJ2-3; D is unresolved. Germline V lookup: CDR1 SGHAT, CDR2 FQNNGV. The CDR3 contains 15 residues. CDR3 amino acids: CVSSLDSLGTDTQYC. CDR3 bases: TGTGTCAGCAGCTTAGATTCTCTGGGAACAGATACACAGTATTGT.

The chain combines TRBV9 with TRBJ2-1, with 9 bases identical to TRBD1. This CDR3 has 14 residues. With 3 bases clipped from V and 6 bases from J, the junction kept 4 bases outside the gene matches. Per the germline V gene, CDR1 is SGDLS and CDR2 is YYNGEE. The DNA of the CDR3 is TGTGCCAGCAGCGCCGGGACAGGGACCAATGAGCAGTTCTTC. Encoded protein: CASSAGTGTNEQFF.

This chain joins TRBV29-1 and TRBJ2-1, with no clear D. Per the germline V gene, CDR1 is SQVTM and CDR2 is ANQGSEA. The CDR3 covers 14 residues. V lost 4 bases and J 4 bases, leaving 14 bases between the germline ends. CDR3 sequence: CSVGLEQRYNEQFF. The CDR3 DNA follows: TGCAGCGTTGGATTAGAACAAAGATACAATGAGCAGTTCTTC.

As to this clonotype: Given a much more abundant clone one base away, this may be a read error. This rearrangement joins TRBV5-1 to TRBJ1-2; no firm D call. The CDR3 runs to 14 residues. The germline gives CDR1 SGHRS, CDR2 YFSETQ. V gave up 0 bases and J gave up 8 bases, with 14 bases separating them. CDR3 in DNA: TGCGCCAGCAGCTTGGATAAGGTGGGCGGCGGCTACACCTTC. It is translated as CASSLDKVGGGYTF.

For this clonotype: The junction shows a germline mismatch at one end, possibly a read error. The chain carries TRBV29-1 and TRBJ2-2; the match to TRBD2 covers 7 bases. CDR1 is SQVTM, CDR2 ANQGSEA, per germline. The length of the CDR3 is 15 residues. The CDR3 DNA reads TGCAGCGTTGGGACTAGAGCGGCGAACACCGAGGAGGTGTTTTTT. Residues: CSVGTRAANTEEVFF.

Remarks on this clonotype: This is likely a read error, given that the CDR3 carries no conserved phenylalanine or tryptophan at its end. This rearrangement joins TRBV4-3 to TRBJ2-5; possible D gene TRBD2, 5 bases. Germline V gene lookup returns CDR1 LGHNA and CDR2 YSLEER. The CDR3 runs to 13 residues. In nucleotides, the CDR3 is TGCGCCAGCAGCCTAGCGTATGAAGAGATCCAGTACTTG. Its protein product is CASSLAYEEIQYL.

Note on this clonotype: The junction departs from germline at one end; a sequencing error may be responsible. The rearrangement links TRBV12-3 or TRBV12-4 to TRBJ2-1, with TRBD2 identical over 12 bases. The CDR3 contains 15 residues. CDR3 sequence (DNA): TGTGCCAGTAGTTTGAGGACTAGCGGGAAGTACGAGCAGTTCTTC. Translation: CASSLRTSGKYEQFF.

This clonotype was picked up a small number of times. The rearrangement uses TRBV4-2 and TRBJ2-1; TRBD1 is a possible D gene (6 bases). Trimming removed 7 bases from V and 5 bases from J, with 21 bases in between. The CDR3 runs 16 residues. Per germline, CDR1 LGHNA and CDR2 YNFKEQ. The CDR3 is CASNHARGHGNNEQFF. DNA for the CDR3: TGTGCCAGCAACCACGCCAGGGGACATGGGAACAATGAGCAGTTCTTC.

On this clonotype: At one of its ends the junction is not consistent with the germline gene, which may arise from a read error. V and J are TRBV5-4 and TRBJ2-7; a weak D match, TRBD2 (6 bases). The CDR3 runs 15 residues. Per the germline V gene, CDR1 is SGHNT and CDR2 is YYREEE (reference sequence). This CDR3 reads CVSSSPSGGTHEQYF. The CDR3, as DNA: TGTGTCAGCAGCTCCCCGAGTGGCGGGACCCACGAGCAGTACTTC.

About this clonotype itself: A junction end diverges from the germline sequence, so it may reflect a read error. J is TRBJ1-1 and V is TRBV12-3 or TRBV12-4; 9 bases line up with TRBD1. This CDR3 region has 13 residues. CDR3 sequence reads: CASSERTGDEALF. CDR3 bases: TGTGCCAGCAGTGAAAGGACAGGGGATGAAGCTTTATTT.

With respect to this clonotype: Mismatch with germline at one junction end may stem from a read error. In DNA, the CDR3 is TGCGCCAGCAGCCCACCTCCGGGACGGCAAGAGAGCCAGTACTTC. It translates to CASSPPPGRQESQYF. The V gene is TRBV4-1, the J gene TRBJ2-5, with D perhaps TRBD1 or TRBD2 (5 bases each). The CDR3 totals 15 residues. Germline V gene data show CDR1 as MGHRA and CDR2 as YSYEKL.

In regard to this clonotype: The junction and the germline gene differ at one end; a read error may be behind it. The chain carries TRBV19 and TRBJ1-6, with D tentatively TRBD1 (6 bases). Germline V lookup: CDR1 LNHDA, CDR2 SQIVND (reference sequence). This CDR3 has 13 residues. This CDR3 reads CDSSFNRESPLHF. CDR3 nucleotide sequence: TGTGACAGTAGTTTCAACAGGGAATCACCCCTCCACTTT.

The chain carries TRBV6-5 and TRBJ2-2; TRBD1 aligns across 8 bases. With 11 bases clipped from V and 2 bases from J, the junction kept 10 bases outside the gene matches. This CDR3 has 15 residues. Germline V CDR1 and CDR2: MNHEY, SVGAGI. The CDR3 protein is CAGRRQGINTGELFF. Written as DNA, the CDR3 is TGTGCCGGTAGAAGACAGGGGATTAACACCGGGGAGCTGTTTTTT.

About this clonotype itself: This may come from a read error, since a much larger clone is one base off. The rearrangement links TRBV5-1 to TRBJ2-1; 9 nucleotides line up with TRBD2. V shed 4 bases and J 3 bases; nucleotides not matched to a gene: 11. The CDR3 is 17 amino acids. CDR1 and CDR2 from the germline V gene are SGHRS and YFSETQ. Written as DNA, the CDR3 is TGCGCCAGCAGCACAGGGACTAGCAGCTACTTCTACAATGAGCAGTTCTTC. Translated: CASSTGTSSYFYNEQFF.

In regard to this clonotype: This sequence may be a read error, since a much larger clone differs from it by one base. The J gene is TRBJ2-3, the V gene TRBV5-1; D might be TRBD2 (6 bases). CDR3 length equals 13 residues. Germline CDR1 is SGHRS and CDR2 is YFSETQ. CDR3 nucleotides: TGCGCCAGCAGGGCCACTAGCACAGTTACGCAGTATTTT. This codes for CASRATSTVTQYF.

Of note for this clonotype: Germline and junction disagree at one end, which may indicate a read error. V usage is TRBV18 and J usage is TRBJ2-3, with TRBD2 matching over 12 bases. Germline V gene data show CDR1 as KGHSH and CDR2 as LQKENI. The CDR3 sequence is 15 residues long. This CDR3 reads CASPSTSGSTDAQYF. The CDR3 DNA follows: TGTGCCAGCCCGTCGACTAGCGGGAGTACAGATGCGCAGTATTTT.

Concerning this clonotype itself: This may be a read error: a much more frequent sequence differs by one nucleotide. The chain carries TRBV30 and TRBJ2-5; tentative D call: TRBD2 (6 bases). Germline CDR1 GTSNPN, CDR2 SVGIG (reference sequence). The CDR3 extends over 14 amino acids. The CDR3 region is CVWSRGLVQETQYF. Written as DNA, the CDR3 is TGTGTCTGGAGTAGGGGACTGGTCCAAGAGACCCAGTACTTC.

This clonotype was detected once. An end of the junction differs from the germline gene, which may be a read error. The J gene is TRBJ2-7, the V gene TRBV30; 12 bases map to TRBD2. Germline-derived CDR1 and CDR2 are GTSNPN and SVGIG (reference sequence). This CDR3 spans 16 amino acids. The CDR3 here is CAWSLPGLAGRHEQYF. The CDR3 DNA reads as TGCGCCTGGAGTCTTCCAGGACTAGCGGGAAGACACGAGCAGTACTTC.

This clonotype showed up just once. Compared with germline, one end of the junction differs, possibly owing to a read error. The V gene is TRBV5-5, the J gene TRBJ2-2; D might be TRBD1 or TRBD2, each matching 5 bases. The CDR3 loop spans 16 amino acids. CDR1 is SGHKS, CDR2 YYEKEE, per germline (reference sequence). CDR3 nucleotides: TGTGCCAGCAGCTTGGCACCAGGGCGACTAACCGGGGAGCTGTTATTT. As protein: CASSLAPGRLTGELLF. The whole variable domain, remainder taken from reference TRBV5-5 and TRBJ2-2, is DAGVTQSPTHLIKTRGQQVTLRCSPISGHKSVSWYQQVLGQGPQFIFQYYEKEERGRGNFPDRFSARQFPNYSSELNVNALLLGDSALYLCASSLAPGRLTGELLFGEGSRLTVL.

A note on this clonotype: Given the absence of the conserved phenylalanine or tryptophan at the CDR3 end, a read error is likely. V and J are TRBV11-1 and TRBJ2-4; 11 positions match TRBD2. This CDR3 has 17 amino acids. Germline CDR1 is SGHAT and CDR2 is FQDESV (reference sequence). DNA of the CDR3: TGTGCCAGCAGGTTTCCCGAGACTAGCGGGACCATAAACGTTCAGTACATC. Translated, it gives CASRFPETSGTINVQYI.

Remarks on this clonotype: Germline and junction disagree at one end, which may indicate a read error. This chain uses TRBV5-1 with TRBJ2-5, with D tentatively TRBD1 (6 bases). The CDR3 totals 15 residues. Germline V gives CDR1 SGHRS, CDR2 YFSETQ. CDR3 DNA: TGCGCCAGCAGCCCATTGGGGGTCAGGGGAGAGAGCCAGTACTTC. Translated: CASSPLGVRGESQYF. The variable domain in full, with the rest retrieved from reference TRBV5-1 and TRBJ2-5, is KAGVTQTPRYLIKTRGQQVTLSCSPISGHRSVSWYQQTPGQGLQFLFEYFSETQRNKGNFPGRFSGRQFSNSRSEMNVSTLELGDSALYLCASSPLGVRGESQYFGPGTRLLVL.

About this clonotype itself: Germline and junction disagree at one end, which may indicate a read error. This sequence joins TRBV29-1 and TRBJ2-5; tentative D call: TRBD2 (5 bases). This CDR3 has 11 residues. Per the germline V gene, CDR1 is SQVTM and CDR2 is ANQGSEA. Here the CDR3 DNA reads TGCAGCGTTGTTTTGGGAGAGATCCAGTACTTC. Translating it yields CSVVLGEIQYF.

This clonotype was seen ten or more times. V usage is TRBV7-2 and J usage is TRBJ1-1; D uncertain. Looked up from germline, CDR1 is SGHTA and CDR2 is FQGNSA. Trimming removed 8 bases at V and 1 base at J, with 8 bases between. The CDR3 has 12 amino acids. The CDR3 spells CASFQGNTEAFF. The CDR3 nucleotides read TGTGCCAGCTTTCAAGGGAACACTGAAGCTTTCTTT.

With respect to this clonotype: One end of the junction varies from germline; a read error may be responsible. This chain connects TRBV5-1 to TRBJ2-7; 7 bases agree with TRBD2. This CDR3 is built from 15 residues. Germline V gene lookup returns CDR1 SGHRS and CDR2 YFSETQ. CDR3 bases: TGTGCCAGCAGCGGCACGGGACTACGCTCCCACGAGCAGTACTTC. This gives the protein CASSGTGLRSHEQYF.

In regard to this clonotype: The conserved closing phenylalanine or tryptophan is absent in this CDR3, likely reflecting a read error. This chain links TRBV11-1 with TRBJ2-1; D remains ambiguous. This CDR3 spans 13 amino acids. Germline values: CDR1 SGHAT, CDR2 FQDESV (reference sequence). CDR3 protein: CVSSVGLNNEQFL. For the CDR3, the DNA is TGTGTCAGCAGCGTTGGCCTGAATAATGAGCAGTTCTTA.

To note about this clonotype: Compared with germline, one end of the junction differs, possibly owing to a read error. The rearrangement joins TRBV7-9 to TRBJ1-1; possible D gene TRBD1, 5 bases. This CDR3 has 18 amino acids. Germline loops: CDR1 SEHNR, CDR2 FQNEAQ (reference sequence). CDR3 nucleotide sequence: TGTGCGAGCAGCTTGGACCAACTCCGTCCGGGACCGAACACTGAAGCTTTCTTT. It encodes CASSLDQLRPGPNTEAFF.

Note on this clonotype: The junction departs from the called germline gene at one end, perhaps through a read error. The genes are TRBV11-2 and TRBJ2-5; perhaps TRBD2 as D (6 bases). Germline loops: CDR1 SGHAT, CDR2 FQNNGV. The CDR3 consists of 15 residues. CDR3 nucleotides: TGTGCCAGCAGCTCAACCCCCCATGGCGGGGAGACCCAATACTTC. Translated: CASSSTPHGGETQYF.

This clonotype was counted once. Germline is not matched at one junction end, which may reflect a read error. The chain uses TRBV11-1 and TRBJ2-4, with 12 bases matching TRBD2. The CDR3 has 17 amino acids. Per the germline V gene, CDR1 is SGHAT and CDR2 is FQDESV (reference sequence). The CDR3 coding sequence is TGTGCCGGCAGCTCTCCCAGGACTAGCGGGACCAAAAACATTCAGTACTTT. This codes for CAGSSPRTSGTKNIQYF. Full variable domain (outside the CDR3, taken from reference TRBV11-1 and TRBJ2-4): EAEVAQSPRYKITEKSQAVAFWCDPISGHATLYWYRQILGQGPELLVQFQDESVVDDSQLPKDRFSAERLKGVDSTLKIQPAELGDSAMYLCAGSSPRTSGTKNIQYFGAGTRLSVL.

The chain joins TRBV14 to TRBJ2-5; D gene ambiguous. The CDR3 consists of 16 residues. CDR1 SGHDN and CDR2 FVKESK come from the germline V gene. Trimming stripped 2 bases from V and 13 bases from J, with 26 bases between. CDR3 protein: CASSQQRTPHQESRYF. The CDR3 coding sequence is TGTGCCAGCAGCCAACAAAGGACCCCTCACCAAGAGAGCCGGTACTTC.

Of note for this clonotype: A clone one base away is much larger, so this may be a read error. The rearrangement uses TRBV5-1 and TRBJ2-2; a weak D match, TRBD2 (5 bases). The CDR3 runs to 13 residues. CDR1 is SGHRS and CDR2 is YFSETQ in the germline V gene. Here the CDR3 DNA reads TGCGCCAGCGGAGTCACGAACACCGGGGAGATGTTTTTT. Translated, it gives CASGVTNTGEMFF.

In regard to this clonotype: At one of its ends the junction is not consistent with the germline gene, which may arise from a read error. This chain uses TRBV29-1 with TRBJ1-2; D unresolved. The germline CDR1 and CDR2 sequences are SQVTM and ANQGSEA. This CDR3 has 13 residues. CDR3 region: CSVPGVGNYDYTF. The CDR3 bases are TGCAGCGTCCCTGGAGTTGGAAACTATGACTACACCTTC.